The present entry profiles one T cell receptor beta chain with its context. Its antigen is not known. TCRdb keeps only in-frame clones here, not all; method: immunoSEQ multiplex PCR. This sample has fewer than 200,000 clones, with around 63% found just once. In the CD4+ fraction, cells were divided into CD45RA+ naive and CD45RA-negative memory subsets. These data are taken from a study of shared clonotypes between healthy human individuals. Study results and caveats: Donor scarcity curtailed the genetic and exposure-history diversity represented herein. Larger estimated richness was generally seen in naive subsets than in memory subsets.

The junction had 7 bases not matched to a gene; V was cut back by 2 bases and J by 2 bases. This CDR3 region has 15 residues. Germline V CDR1 and CDR2: SGHRS, YFSETQ. This sequence originates from a man aged 30 to 45 in good health. The chain recombines TRBV5-1 with TRBJ2-7; 7 bases are shared with TRBD1. Sequenced: memory CD4+ T cells sorted from blood. Subset indicated: CD45RA-negative fraction. CDR3 nucleotide sequence: TGCGCCAGCAGCTTCCAGACAGGGAATACCTACGAGCAGTACTTC. Translation gives CASSFQTGNTYEQYF.